The 25 T cell receptor beta chains below were found in one sample sequenced in a study of cytomegalovirus exposure and HLA in healthy donors. PCR employed 60 Vbeta and 13 Jbeta primers. The data were produced by immunoSEQ multiplex PCR, yet TCRdb's version contains in-frame clones alone and is incomplete. The data show about 190,000 clones, 75% to 90% seen once. Input material: PBMCs. Receptors were obtained from a woman between 50 and 59 years old in good health and CMV-seropositive.

The genes are TRBV7-3 and TRBJ1-2, with D unresolved. This CDR3 has 14 amino acids. The germline V gene encodes CDR1 SGHTA and CDR2 FQGTGA. V was cut by 1 base and J by 6 bases, with 12 bases left in between. The CDR3 region is CASSLMGGQNGYTF. The CDR3, as DNA: TGTGCCAGCAGCTTAATGGGTGGGCAGAATGGCTACACCTTC. The full variable domain, completed using reference TRBV7-3 and TRBJ1-2, is GAGVSQTPSNKVTEKGKYVELRCDPISGHTALYWYRQSLGQGPEFLIYFQGTGAADDSGLPNDRFFAVRPEGSVSTLKIQRTERGDSAVYLCASSLMGGQNGYTFGSGTRLTVV.

In DNA, the CDR3 is TGTGCCAGCAGCTTTTCATACAATGAGCAGTTCTTC. This codes for CASSFSYNEQFF. V gene TRBV7-9 combines with J gene TRBJ2-1; no definite D call. The V end was cut by 3 bases, the J end by 4 bases, with 4 bases between. Germline V gene data show CDR1 as SEHNR and CDR2 as FQNEAQ (reference sequence). There are 12 residues in the CDR3.

CDR3 in amino acids: CASRADVGQGNQPQHF. The CDR3, as DNA: TGTGCCAGTAGGGCCGACGTTGGACAGGGCAATCAGCCCCAGCATTTT. The chain employs TRBV19 and TRBJ1-5, with 7 positions matching TRBD1. The V gene's germline CDR1 is LNHDA and CDR2 SQIVND (reference sequence). V trimming: 6 bases; J trimming: 2 bases; junction bases outside the gene matches: 10. The CDR3 length is 16 residues.

This clone was seen a handful of times. J is TRBJ1-4 and V is TRBV28, with 10 bases aligning to TRBD1. Germline lookup yields CDR1 MDHEN and CDR2 SYDVKM. V gave up 4 bases and J gave up 8 bases; unmatched junction bases: 4. The CDR3 runs to 14 residues. CDR3 nucleotide sequence: TGTGCCAGCAGTTCCGGGACAGGGGTGGAAAAACTGTTTTTT. Its translation is CASSSGTGVEKLFF.

This clone was seen a few times. The chain links TRBV5-1 to TRBJ2-2; D possibly corresponds to TRBD1 (5 bases). Trimming took off 0 bases at V and 7 bases at J, with 10 bases between the two ends. The CDR3 is 14 amino acids. Germline CDR1 reads SGHRS; CDR2 reads YFSETQ. CDR3 amino acids: CASSLGPGNGELFF. In DNA form, the CDR3 reads TGCGCCAGCAGCTTGGGGCCAGGGAACGGGGAGCTGTTTTTT.

The chain employs TRBV7-2 and TRBJ2-7; 9 bases align to TRBD1. CDR3 length: 15 amino acids. Germline CDR1 is SGHTA and CDR2 is FQGNSA. The junction had 6 bases not matched to a gene; V was cut back by 1 base and J by 5 bases. CDR3 residues: CASSLEGTGIHEQYF. The CDR3 DNA reads as TGTGCCAGCAGCTTAGAAGGGACAGGGATCCACGAGCAGTACTTC.

This chain links TRBV6-1 with TRBJ1-1; TRBD1 might be the D (5 bases). Germline V lookup: CDR1 MNHNS, CDR2 SASEGT. The V end lost 2 bases, the J end lost 3 bases, and 13 bases lay between the germline ends. The CDR3 contains 15 residues. DNA of the CDR3: TGTGCCAGCAGTGAAAGCGCGGGGGAAGACACTGAAGCTTTCTTT. Its translation is CASSESAGEDTEAFF.

The gene calls are TRBV9 and TRBJ2-3, with TRBD1 matching 9 bases. The CDR3 is 16 residues long. The germline V gene has CDR1 SGDLS and CDR2 YYNGEE. With 0 bases clipped from V and 2 bases from J, the junction kept 4 bases outside the gene matches. The CDR3 coding sequence is TGTGCCAGCAGCGTAGATACAGGGGGCCCCACAGATACGCAGTATTTT. Translated: CASSVDTGGPTDTQYF.

This clone was detected once. This sequence joins TRBV6-5 and TRBJ1-2, with no clear D. This CDR3 region has 15 residues. V was pared by 2 bases and J by 2 bases, with 12 bases between. The V gene's germline CDR1 is MNHEY and CDR2 SVGAGI. The CDR3 loop reads CASSYGEGRNYGYTF. In DNA, the CDR3 is TGTGCCAGCAGTTACGGGGAGGGCCGCAACTATGGCTACACCTTC.

In its sample, this clone was seen a few times. The chain recombines TRBV18 with TRBJ2-6; 9 bases are a match to TRBD1. This CDR3 is built from 18 residues. Germline CDR1 KGHSH, CDR2 LQKENI. Losses at the gene ends were 5 bases for V and 0 bases for J; bases not matched to a gene: 8. As DNA, the CDR3 is TGTGCCAGCTCAGCGACCGGGACAGGGTCCTCTGGGGCCAACGTCCTGACTTTC. Translation: CASSATGTGSSGANVLTF.

The rearrangement uses TRBV5-5 and TRBJ2-1; tentatively, D is TRBD2 (7 bases). The CDR3 totals 17 residues. Germline V gene lookup returns CDR1 SGHKS and CDR2 YYEKEE (reference sequence). V was clipped by 0 bases and J by 0 bases, with 13 bases between them. The CDR3 sequence: CASSLEGGPSSYNEQFF. CDR3 DNA: TGTGCCAGCAGCTTGGAGGGGGGGCCCAGCTCCTACAATGAGCAGTTCTTC.

The chain couples TRBV6-6 to TRBJ2-1, with 10 positions matching TRBD1. CDR1 is MNHNY, CDR2 SVGAGI, per germline (reference sequence). V lost 6 bases, J lost 1 base, and 6 bases stayed unmatched. The CDR3 is 16 residues long. In DNA form, the CDR3 reads TGTGCCAGCAGGATGGGACAGGGGAGGTCCTACAATGAGCAGTTCTTC. Protein: CASRMGQGRSYNEQFF.

The chain combines TRBV7-9 with TRBJ2-1, with D uncertain. The CDR3 is 14 amino acids. CDR1 and CDR2 from the germline V gene are SEHNR and FQNEAQ (reference sequence). V dropped 1 base and J dropped 0 bases, with 4 bases sitting between them. The CDR3, as DNA: TGTGCCAGCAGCTTAGGGAGCTCCTACAATGAGCAGTTCTTC. Translated: CASSLGSSYNEQFF.

The gene calls are TRBV4-2 and TRBJ2-2, with D uncertain. The CDR3 covers 16 residues. Trimming stripped 0 bases from V and 0 bases from J, with 8 bases between. Germline V gives CDR1 LGHNA, CDR2 YNFKEQ. CDR3 amino acids: CASSQDPQTNTGELFF. In DNA form, the CDR3 reads TGTGCCAGCAGCCAAGATCCCCAGACGAACACCGGGGAGCTGTTTTTT.

The CDR3 protein is CASSLGTGNTEAFF. The DNA for the CDR3 is TGTGCCAGCAGCTTAGGTACAGGGAACACTGAAGCTTTCTTT. This chain uses TRBV7-6 with TRBJ1-1; D is perhaps TRBD1 (5 bases). The CDR3 sequence is 14 residues long. Germline-derived CDR1 and CDR2 are SGHVS and FNYEAQ. V shed 1 base and J shed 1 base, with 7 bases lying between them.

J is TRBJ1-4 and V is TRBV2; 7 bases align to TRBD1. Germline CDR1 is SNHLY and CDR2 is FYNNEI. The CDR3 is 15 residues long. J gave up 0 bases and V 10 bases, and 8 bases lay outside the gene matches. CDR3 region: CATHRGASTNEKLFF. CDR3 nucleotides: TGTGCCACCCACAGGGGCGCTTCAACTAATGAAAAACTGTTTTTT.

This rearrangement joins TRBV4-1 to TRBJ1-2; maybe TRBD1 (5 bases). V dropped 0 bases and J dropped 8 bases, with 13 bases sitting between them. Germline CDR1 reads MGHRA; CDR2 reads YSYEKL. The CDR3 runs to 14 residues. The CDR3 nucleotides are TGCGCCAGCAGCCAAGAACGCGGGGGAAGCGGCTACACCTTC. It translates to CASSQERGGSGYTF.

This sequence joins TRBV4-1 and TRBJ2-5, with D possibly being TRBD2 (6 bases). The CDR3 runs 14 residues. Germline CDR1 MGHRA, CDR2 YSYEKL. V was clipped by 4 bases and J by 5 bases, with 14 bases between them. CDR3 in DNA: TGCGCCAGCAGCCCTGACGGGGGTGGGGAGACCCAGTACTTC. Translation: CASSPDGGGETQYF.

This chain uses TRBV6-1 with TRBJ2-2, with D tentatively TRBD1 (6 bases). CDR3 size: 15 residues. Germline values: CDR1 MNHNS, CDR2 SASEGT. V lost 7 bases and J lost 5, with 17 bases in between. The CDR3 protein is CASKPSRGRTGELFF. The CDR3 DNA sequence: TGTGCCAGCAAACCCAGCAGGGGTAGGACCGGGGAGCTGTTTTTT.

The chain recombines TRBV7-9 with TRBJ2-7; 11 nucleotides line up with TRBD1. CDR1 is SEHNR, CDR2 FQNEAQ, per germline (reference sequence). J gave up 3 bases and V 5 bases, and 12 bases lay outside the gene matches. The CDR3 consists of 17 residues. The CDR3, as DNA: TGTGCCAGCAGCCAGAGCGGTCGGACAGGGGGCGTCTACGAGCAGTACTTC. This encodes CASSQSGRTGGVYEQYF.

The chain is built from TRBV19 and TRBJ2-7, with 8 bases aligning to TRBD1. Losses at the gene ends were 6 bases for V and 2 bases for J; bases not matched to a gene: 9. Germline-derived CDR1 and CDR2 are LNHDA and SQIVND (reference sequence). This CDR3 is 15 amino acids long. CDR3 protein: CASRNTGTGPYEQYF. CDR3 coding DNA: TGTGCCAGTAGAAACACCGGGACAGGTCCCTACGAGCAGTACTTC.

This chain connects TRBV2 to TRBJ2-3, with 13 positions matching TRBD2. The CDR3 is 16 residues long. V lost 4 bases, J lost 3 bases, and 4 bases stayed unmatched. Germline assignment: CDR1 SNHLY and CDR2 FYNNEI. This CDR3 reads CASSVLAGGRTDTQYF. CDR3 DNA: TGTGCCAGCAGTGTACTAGCGGGGGGGCGAACAGATACGCAGTATTTT.

V and J are TRBV5-4 and TRBJ2-3, with a weak D call TRBD2 (7 bases). Between the trimmed V and J ends, which lost 4 bases and 7 bases, there was a span of 19 bases. The CDR3 length is 15 residues. Germline assignment: CDR1 SGHNT and CDR2 YYREEE (reference sequence). The CDR3, as DNA: TGTGCCAGCAGCCTACGAGCGCGGGGGCAAAATACGCAGTATTTT. It specifies CASSLRARGQNTQYF.

The genes are TRBV19 and TRBJ2-5; D is perhaps TRBD1 (5 bases). Germline loops: CDR1 LNHDA, CDR2 SQIVND (reference sequence). V was trimmed by 3 bases and J by 5 bases, leaving 10 bases between them. CDR3 length: 13 amino acids. In DNA, the CDR3 is TGTGCCAGTAGTATTAGCAGGGCTGAGACCCAGTACTTC. The encoded protein is CASSISRAETQYF.

This clone was found a few times. As DNA, the CDR3 is TGTGCCAGCAGCGAGACATTCAATCAGCCCCAGCATTTT. Translating gives CASSETFNQPQHF. The J gene is TRBJ1-5, the V gene TRBV6-6; D not resolved. Trimming took off 6 bases at V and 3 bases at J, with 9 bases between the two ends. CDR1 MNHNY and CDR2 SVGAGI come from the germline V gene (reference sequence). This CDR3 has 13 residues.